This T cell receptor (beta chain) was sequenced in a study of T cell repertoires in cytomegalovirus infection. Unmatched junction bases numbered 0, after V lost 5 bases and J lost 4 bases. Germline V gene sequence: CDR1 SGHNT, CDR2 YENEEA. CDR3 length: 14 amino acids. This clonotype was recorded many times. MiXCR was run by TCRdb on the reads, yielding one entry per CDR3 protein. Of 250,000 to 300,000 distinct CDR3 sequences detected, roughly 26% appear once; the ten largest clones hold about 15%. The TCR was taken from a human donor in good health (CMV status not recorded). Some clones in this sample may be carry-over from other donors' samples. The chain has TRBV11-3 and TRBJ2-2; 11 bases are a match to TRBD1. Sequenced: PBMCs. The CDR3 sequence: CASSGTGGTGELFF. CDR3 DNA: TGTGCCAGCAGCGGGACAGGGGGCACCGGGGAGCTGTTTTTT.